Each of the 20 T cell receptor beta chains below was sequenced from the same sample in a study of blood T cell repertoires in COVID-19. Assay: immunoSEQ multiplex PCR; the TCRdb copy retains only in-frame clones and omits some. Among nearly 110,000 clones listed, 71% were seen once. Material: peripheral blood. All receptors come from a human donor with acute or convalescent COVID-19. The donor label of this sample is uncertain.

The chain joins TRBV27 to TRBJ1-1; D possibly corresponds to TRBD1 (6 bases). With 6 bases removed from V and 3 bases from J, the gap between germline ends came to 17 bases. This CDR3 region has 15 residues. The germline CDR1 and CDR2 sequences are MNHEY and SMNVEV (reference sequence). CDR3 amino acids: CASSLTRGGDTEAFF. The DNA for the CDR3 is TGTGCCAGCAGCCTTACGCGGGGGGGCGACACTGAAGCTTTCTTT.

V is TRBV2 and J is TRBJ1-5; 8 nucleotides align to TRBD1. The CDR3 totals 15 residues. The germline V gene has CDR1 SNHLY and CDR2 FYNNEI. The junction had 4 bases not matched to a gene; V was cut back by 4 bases and J by 2 bases. In nucleotides, the CDR3 is TGTGCCAGCAGTGGAGAACAGGGGGGCAATCAGCCCCAGCATTTT. Its translation is CASSGEQGGNQPQHF.

This chain links TRBV2 with TRBJ2-1, with D perhaps TRBD2 (6 bases). V was pared by 8 bases and J by 4 bases, with 9 bases between. The germline gives CDR1 SNHLY, CDR2 FYNNEI. The CDR3 runs to 12 residues. DNA of the CDR3: TGTGCCAGCGGGGGACTTTACAATGAGCAGTTCTTC. It translates to CASGGLYNEQFF.

This chain connects TRBV6-5 to TRBJ1-2; a weak D match, TRBD1 (5 bases). In germline, CDR1 is MNHEY, CDR2 SVGAGI. This CDR3 is 13 amino acids long. V lost 0 bases, J lost 6 bases, and 8 bases lay in between. Here the CDR3 DNA reads TGTGCCAGCAGTTACTCGCAAGGGGATGGCTACACCTTC. Translating it yields CASSYSQGDGYTF.

The gene calls are TRBV5-8 and TRBJ1-4, with a weak D call TRBD1 (5 bases). This CDR3 spans 15 amino acids. V was clipped by 3 bases and J by 15 bases, with 24 bases between them. Per the germline V gene, CDR1 is SGHTS and CDR2 is YDEGEE. The CDR3 DNA reads TGTGCCAGCAGCTATAGGACACCGGGCCGCAGTTTTGTGTTTTTT. The encoded protein is CASSYRTPGRSFVFF.

The genes are TRBV19 and TRBJ1-5; D ambiguous. The germline V and J ends were trimmed by 0 bases and 6 bases, with 9 bases remaining between them. Looked up from germline, CDR1 is LNHDA and CDR2 is SQIVND (reference sequence). The CDR3 consists of 14 residues. CDR3 sequence: CASSIDLSPQPQHF. The CDR3 DNA follows: TGTGCCAGTAGTATAGATCTATCCCCTCAGCCCCAGCATTTT.

CDR3 in DNA: TGTGCCAGCAGGCTTACGACAGGGGAAGGGGCTGAAGCTTTCTTT. As protein: CASRLTTGEGAEAFF. The rearrangement uses TRBV7-8 and TRBJ1-1; 8 nucleotides align to TRBD1. From germline, CDR1 is SGHVS and CDR2 FQNEAQ. The junction had 12 bases not matched to a gene; V was cut back by 6 bases and J by 6 bases. The CDR3 is 15 residues long.

This chain connects TRBV9 to TRBJ2-1; 8 positions match TRBD2. This CDR3 has 15 residues. CDR1 is SGDLS and CDR2 is YYNGEE in the germline V gene. V lost 5 bases and J lost 6; bases outside the gene matches: 10. The CDR3 DNA is TGTGCCAGCAGTGCCTTGGCGGGGGGCGGCAATGAGCAGTTCTTC. It is translated as CASSALAGGGNEQFF. Full variable domain (outside the CDR3, taken from reference TRBV9 and TRBJ2-1): DSGVTQTPKHLITATGQRVTLRCSPRSGDLSVYWYQQSLDQGLQFLIQYYNGEERAKGNILERFSAQQFPDLHSELNLSSLELGDSALYFCASSALAGGGNEQFFGPGTRLTVL.

The V gene is TRBV5-1, the J gene TRBJ2-7, with D possibly TRBD1 on 5 matching bases. Germline CDR1 and CDR2: SGHRS and YFSETQ. V was trimmed by 2 bases and J by 4 bases, leaving 10 bases between them. This CDR3 contains 13 residues. The CDR3 loop is CASSFQGEYEQYF. The CDR3 DNA reads as TGCGCCAGCAGCTTCCAGGGTGAGTACGAGCAGTACTTC.

The rearrangement uses TRBV6-5 and TRBJ1-4; D gene unclear. Per germline, CDR1 MNHEY and CDR2 SVGAGI. The V and J ends lost 2 bases and 0 bases respectively, with 10 bases between them. The CDR3 contains 16 residues. In DNA form, the CDR3 reads TGTGCCAGCAGTTACGAATCGTCTACAACTAATGAAAAACTGTTTTTT. Protein sequence: CASSYESSTTNEKLFF.

This clone was seen a single time. CDR3 nucleotide sequence: TGTGCCAGCAGCCAGGAAACAGGGCACGGGGCCAACGTCCTGACTTTC. The encoded protein is CASSQETGHGANVLTF. The rearrangement links TRBV3-1 (or the pseudogene TRBV3-2) to TRBJ2-6, with D perhaps TRBD1 (6 bases). Germline CDR1 is LGHDT and CDR2 is YNNKEL (reference sequence). Trimming removed 3 bases at V and 4 bases at J, with 13 bases between. The CDR3 extends over 16 amino acids.

V is TRBV3-1 (or the pseudogene TRBV3-2) and J is TRBJ1-2; D possibly corresponds to TRBD1 (6 bases). V lost 4 bases, J lost 0 bases, and 15 bases lay in between. Germline lookup yields CDR1 LGHDT and CDR2 YNNKEL (reference sequence). This CDR3 region has 16 residues. DNA for the CDR3: TGTGCCAGCAGCCCCATGGGGGCCGAAACTAACTATGGCTACACCTTC. This gives the protein CASSPMGAETNYGYTF.

The CDR3 DNA reads as TGTGCCATCAGTGAGTCGAAAGGGGTCAATCAGCCCCAGCATTTT. It codes for CAISESKGVNQPQHF. The chain joins TRBV10-3 to TRBJ1-5; tentative D call: TRBD1 (5 bases). V was clipped by 0 bases and J by 3 bases, with 9 bases between them. This CDR3 is 15 amino acids long. CDR1 is ENHRY, CDR2 SYGVKD, per germline.

This clone has only a few counts. CDR3 nucleotide sequence: TGTGCCACCAGTGAGCGGGGACTAGCGGATAATGAGCAGTTCTTC. This encodes CATSERGLADNEQFF. The chain combines TRBV24-1 with TRBJ2-1; 11 bases line up with TRBD2. The germline V gene encodes CDR1 KGHDR and CDR2 SFDVKD. The CDR3 totals 15 residues. V was clipped by 4 bases and J by 7 bases; unmatched bases: 5.

This clone was seen once. The chain joins TRBV9 to TRBJ1-3; D possibly corresponds to TRBD1 (5 bases). Germline CDR1 and CDR2: SGDLS and YYNGEE. The V end was cut by 0 bases, the J end by 2 bases, with 9 bases between. This CDR3 has 15 residues. The CDR3 spells CASSVAGGPGNTIYF. The CDR3 region has the DNA TGTGCCAGCAGCGTAGCGGGGGGACCTGGAAACACCATATATTTT.

This clone turned up a few times. The chain joins TRBV6-6 to TRBJ1-3, with TRBD1 matching over 7 bases. CDR1 is MNHNY and CDR2 is SVGAGI in the germline V gene (reference sequence). This CDR3 is 16 amino acids long. J lost 4 bases, V lost 1 base, and 7 bases had no gene match. The CDR3 loop reads CASSYLRQGSGNTIYF. In nucleotides, the CDR3 is TGTGCCAGCAGTTACTTGCGACAGGGATCAGGAAACACCATATATTTT.

V usage is TRBV7-2 and J usage is TRBJ2-5; possible D gene TRBD1, 6 bases. CDR1 and CDR2 (germline): SGHTA, FQGNSA. Trimming left V 1 base short and J 5 bases short, with 8 bases between. The CDR3 is 13 amino acids. The CDR3 protein is CASSLERGETQYF. The CDR3 DNA reads as TGTGCCAGCAGCTTAGAGAGGGGGGAGACCCAGTACTTC.

The chain is built from TRBV28 and TRBJ1-3, with D unclear. Trimming removed 4 bases from V and 4 bases from J, with 8 bases in between. Germline V gives CDR1 MDHEN, CDR2 SYDVKM. The CDR3 runs 13 residues. The CDR3 nucleotides read TGTGCCAGCAGTTCACGACTGGGAAACACCATATATTTT. This encodes CASSSRLGNTIYF.

This chain uses TRBV4-1 with TRBJ2-7; the D gene is possibly TRBD2 (6 bases). This CDR3 has 15 residues. Germline lookup yields CDR1 MGHRA and CDR2 YSYEKL. V was shortened by 4 bases and J by 3 bases, with 16 bases between the two germline ends. Here the CDR3 DNA reads TGCGCCAGCAGCCTCCCCCTGGGACTGTACTACGAGCAGTACGTC. Protein product: CASSLPLGLYYEQYV.

This clone was observed a single time. J is TRBJ1-1 and V is TRBV12-3 or TRBV12-4; no clear D gene. CDR3 length: 13 amino acids. The germline V and J ends were trimmed by 5 bases and 5 bases, with 12 bases remaining between them. In DNA form, the CDR3 reads TGTGCCAGCAGTGTTCACAGTGGGACTGAAGCTTTCTTT. This translates into CASSVHSGTEAFF.